A selection of T cell receptor beta chains follows, all from one sample in a study of T cell responses to AZD1222 COVID-19 vaccine. This table comes from immunoSEQ multiplex PCR, and its TCRdb copy is limited to in-frame clones, with some not included. The sample has over 100,000 clones; around nine tenths are singletons. Sequencing was performed on peripheral blood, taken on day 0 of AZD1222 vaccination. The receptors stem from an adult in good health. The CDR3 runs from the conserved cysteine through the conserved F or W. D genes are given only for firm matches. The listing skips clone size in some rows; elsewhere it reads once, few, many or a size class.

clone_size	d_call	j_call	v_call	cdr3_aa	cdr3_nt
once	NA	TRBJ1-2	TRBV10-3	CAISESIDDLYGYTF	TGTGCCATCAGTGAGTCGATAGATGACCTCTATGGCTACACCTTC
NA	NA	TRBJ1-1	TRBV3-1/TRBV3-2	CASSQGASTEAFF	TGTGCCAGCAGCCAGGGGGCGAGCACTGAAGCTTTCTTT
NA	TRBD1	TRBJ2-2	TRBV10-2	CASSRTGVGELFF	TGCGCCAGCAGCAGGACAGGGGTTGGGGAGCTGTTTTTT
NA	NA	TRBJ1-2	TRBV29-1	CSVERGWGYTF	TGCAGCGTTGAAAGGGGATGGGGCTACACCTTC
NA	TRBD1	TRBJ1-1	TRBV7-8	CASSYLVGDRDYWTEAFF	TGTGCCAGCAGCTACCTGGTTGGGGACAGGGATTACTGGACTGAAGCTTTCTTT
once	NA	TRBJ2-3	TRBV29-1	CSVVAGTDTQYF	TGCAGCGTTGTAGCGGGCACAGATACGCAGTATTTT
once	NA	TRBJ2-7	TRBV19	CASSIAGASEQYF	TGTGCCAGTAGTATAGCGGGAGCCAGCGAGCAGTACTTC
NA	NA	TRBJ2-6	TRBV5-4	CATAPGKGANVLTF	TGTGCCACCGCCCCGGGGAAGGGGGCCAACGTCCTGACTTTC
once	NA	TRBJ2-7	TRBV15	CATSRGGGASYEQYF	TGTGCCACCAGCAGAGGAGGCGGGGCGTCCTACGAGCAGTACTTC
NA	NA	TRBJ2-1	TRBV25-1	CASSEWSRWGSYNEQFF	TGTGCCAGCAGTGAATGGAGCCGGTGGGGATCCTACAATGAGCAGTTCTTC
NA	NA	TRBJ2-5	TRBV7-3	CASSPMSQETQYF	TGTGCCAGCAGCCCGATGTCTCAAGAGACCCAGTACTTC
NA	NA	TRBJ1-1	TRBV5-1	CASSAIQGDTEAFF	TGCGCCAGCAGCGCCATACAGGGAGACACTGAAGCTTTCTTT
once	NA	TRBJ2-1	TRBV28	CASSSFPEQFF	TGTGCCAGCAGCTCCTTCCCTGAGCAGTTCTTC
NA	NA	TRBJ2-7	TRBV12-3/TRBV12-4	CASRADRAYEQYF	TGTGCCAGCAGGGCGGACAGAGCCTACGAGCAGTACTTC
NA	NA	TRBJ1-1	TRBV19	CASGAGNTEAFF	TGTGCCAGTGGCGCGGGGAACACTGAAGCTTTCTTT
NA	TRBD2	TRBJ2-1	TRBV6-4	CASSQTSGASGEQFF	TGTGCCAGCAGCCAGACTAGCGGGGCGTCGGGTGAGCAGTTCTTC
NA	TRBD1	TRBJ2-3	TRBV9	CASSVDRGTDTQYF	TGTGCCAGCAGCGTTGACAGGGGTACAGATACGCAGTATTTT
NA	NA	TRBJ2-2	TRBV5-4	CASTFNTGELFF	TGTGCCAGCACCTTTAACACCGGGGAGCTGTTTTTT
NA	NA	TRBJ1-4	TRBV28	CASSSSDSGNEKLFF	TGTGCCAGCAGTTCCTCCGACAGTGGAAATGAAAAACTGTTTTTT
once	NA	TRBJ1-5	TRBV5-5	CASSSPGTVNQPQHF	TGTGCCAGCAGCTCTCCCGGGACGGTCAATCAGCCCCAGCATTTT
NA	NA	TRBJ2-2	TRBV5-4	CASSLAASVNTGELFF	TGTGCCAGCAGCTTGGCGGCTAGCGTAAACACCGGGGAGCTGTTTTTT
NA	NA	TRBJ1-6	TRBV19	CASSIDRGSPLHF	TGTGCCAGTAGTATAGATCGGGGTTCACCCCTCCACTTT
NA	TRBD1	TRBJ2-7	TRBV3-1/TRBV3-2	CATVGTGSYEQYF	TGTGCCACCGTTGGGACAGGGTCCTACGAGCAGTACTTC
NA	NA	TRBJ1-5	TRBV7-8	CASSLEAVGVPRQPQHF	TGTGCCAGCAGCTTAGAGGCGGTGGGGGTCCCCCGTCAGCCCCAGCATTTT
few	NA	TRBJ1-2	TRBV4-3	CASSQGGRLIGNYGYTF	TGCGCCAGCAGCCAAGGGGGCAGGCTAATCGGAAACTATGGCTACACCTTC
once	NA	TRBJ2-1	TRBV2	CASSEPIGQYNEQFF	TGTGCCAGCAGTGAACCTATTGGACAGTACAATGAGCAGTTCTTC
NA	NA	TRBJ1-6	TRBV9	CASSGASQPNSPLHF	TGTGCCAGCAGCGGTGCCTCTCAGCCTAATTCACCCCTCCACTTT
NA	TRBD2	TRBJ2-2	TRBV4-3	CASSQDSGRGGELFF	TGCGCCAGCAGCCAAGATTCGGGGAGGGGCGGGGAGCTGTTTTTT